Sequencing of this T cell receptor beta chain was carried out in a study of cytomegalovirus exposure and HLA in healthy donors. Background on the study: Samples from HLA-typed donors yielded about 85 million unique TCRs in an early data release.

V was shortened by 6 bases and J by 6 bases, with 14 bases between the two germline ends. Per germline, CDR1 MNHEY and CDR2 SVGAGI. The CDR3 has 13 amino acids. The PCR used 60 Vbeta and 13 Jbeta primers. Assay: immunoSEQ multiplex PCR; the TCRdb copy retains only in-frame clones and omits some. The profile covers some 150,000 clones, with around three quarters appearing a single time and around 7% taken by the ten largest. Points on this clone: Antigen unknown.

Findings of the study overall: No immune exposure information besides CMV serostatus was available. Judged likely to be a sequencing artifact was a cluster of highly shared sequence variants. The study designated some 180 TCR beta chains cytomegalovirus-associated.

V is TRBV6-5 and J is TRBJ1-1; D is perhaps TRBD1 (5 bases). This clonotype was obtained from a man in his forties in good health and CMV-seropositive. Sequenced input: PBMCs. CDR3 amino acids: CASRNRGSPEAFF. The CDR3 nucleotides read TGTGCCAGCAGGAATAGGGGTTCCCCTGAAGCTTTCTTT.